The T cell receptor (beta chain) under discussion was sequenced for a study of shared clonotypes between healthy human individuals. Every immunoSEQ plate was one replicate of a subset's evenly spread DNA. TCRdb keeps only in-frame clones here, not all; method: immunoSEQ multiplex PCR. The repertoire holds around 980,000 clones, with 78% as singletons. The clonotype was recovered from a man aged 18 to 30 in good health. Some clones in this sample may be carry-over from other donors' samples. Sequencing was carried out using memory CD4+ T cells from PBMCs. Subset: CD45RA-negative fraction.

The CDR3 nucleotides read TGTGCCAGCAGCCGACGGACTAGCGGGAGCTTCGGCAATGAGCAGTTCTTC. Amino acids: CASSRRTSGSFGNEQFF. This chain joins TRBV7-2 and TRBJ2-1, with 13 bases matching TRBD2. V lost 5 bases to trimming and J lost 6 bases; unmatched junction nucleotides: 10. The CDR3 length is 17 residues. Per germline, CDR1 SGHTA and CDR2 FQGNSA.